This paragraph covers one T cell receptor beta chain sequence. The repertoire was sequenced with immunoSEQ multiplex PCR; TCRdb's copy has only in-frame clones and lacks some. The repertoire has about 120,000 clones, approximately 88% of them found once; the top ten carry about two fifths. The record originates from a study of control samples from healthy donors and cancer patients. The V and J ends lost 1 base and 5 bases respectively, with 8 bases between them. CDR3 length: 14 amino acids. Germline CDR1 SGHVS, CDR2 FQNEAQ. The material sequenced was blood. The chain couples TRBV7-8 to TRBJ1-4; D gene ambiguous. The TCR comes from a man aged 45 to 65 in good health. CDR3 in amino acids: CASSLVGENEKLFF. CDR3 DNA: TGTGCCAGCAGCTTAGTGGGAGAAAATGAAAAACTGTTTTTT.